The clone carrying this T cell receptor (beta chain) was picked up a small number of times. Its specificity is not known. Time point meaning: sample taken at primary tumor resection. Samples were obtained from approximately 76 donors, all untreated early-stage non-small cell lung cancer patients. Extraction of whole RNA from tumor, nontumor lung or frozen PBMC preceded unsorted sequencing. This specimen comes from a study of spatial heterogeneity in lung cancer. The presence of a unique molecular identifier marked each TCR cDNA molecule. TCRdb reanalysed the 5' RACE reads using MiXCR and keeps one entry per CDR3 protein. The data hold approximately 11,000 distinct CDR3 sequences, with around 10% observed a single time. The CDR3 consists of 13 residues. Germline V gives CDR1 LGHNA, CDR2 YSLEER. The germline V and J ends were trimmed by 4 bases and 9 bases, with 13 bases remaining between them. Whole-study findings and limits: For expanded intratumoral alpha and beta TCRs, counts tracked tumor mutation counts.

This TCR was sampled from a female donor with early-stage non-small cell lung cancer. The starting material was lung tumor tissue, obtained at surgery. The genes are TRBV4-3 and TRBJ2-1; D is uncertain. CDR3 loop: CASSRLRLGEQFF. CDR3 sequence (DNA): TGCGCCAGCAGCCGCCTACGACTGGGTGAGCAGTTCTTC.